Listed below are T cell receptor beta chains from one sample, sequenced in a study of CD8 T cells in Susac syndrome. TCRdb analysed the immunoSEQ multiplex PCR reads with MiXCR anew, one entry per CDR3 protein. The table records hundreds of thousands of distinct CDR3 sequences, 85% to 95% of them present only once. The sample was CD4+ T cells from PBMCs. The receptors derive from a human donor with Susac syndrome. Each CDR3 is given without its conserved first and last residue. Each record gives: J gene, V gene, CDR3 protein.

>TRBJ2-5|TRBV4-3
ASSQGPHRDREETQY
>TRBJ2-7|TRBV9
ASSSRREMNYEQY
>TRBJ2-5|TRBV20-1
SATGEAGAFQETQY
>TRBJ2-7|TRBV29-1
SVSQTRGYEQY
>TRBJ2-3|TRBV20-1
SAASGGAGDTQY
>TRBJ2-3|TRBV7-3
ASRLQGDTQY
>TRBJ2-1|TRBV6-5
ASSLSGSYNEQF
>TRBJ2-3|TRBV27
ASSPSGRTDTQY
>TRBJ1-1|TRBV12-3/TRBV12-4
ASSLKGVNTEAF
>TRBJ2-3|TRBV6-5
ASSYSTLAGGPGLDTQY
>TRBJ1-1|TRBV7-2
ASSLEPNTEAF
>TRBJ1-2|TRBV7-6
ASSLGPASGYT
>TRBJ2-3|TRBV20-1
SASGQGGTDTQY
>TRBJ2-1|TRBV5-1
ASSSYGTSGDEQF
>TRBJ2-1|TRBV24-1
ATSDFGTVPRSYNEQF
>TRBJ2-5|TRBV7-9
ASGGQETQY
>TRBJ1-1|TRBV29-1
SVKDSLNTEAF
>TRBJ2-1|TRBV6-4
ASSEQAGGEQF
>TRBJ1-5|TRBV30
AWSVRDTGLGPQH
>TRBJ2-1|TRBV5-4
ASSQIDSGLSYNEQF
>TRBJ2-7|TRBV6-2/TRBV6-3
ASRQLISYEQY
>TRBJ1-2|TRBV20-1
SARAGNGYT
>TRBJ2-7|TRBV4-2
ASSQVARSYEQY
>TRBJ2-3|TRBV20-1
SAKEKLGVSPYTQY
>TRBJ2-5|TRBV6-2/TRBV6-3
ASKPGGQETQY
>TRBJ1-5|TRBV20-1
SARDDREGQPQH
>TRBJ2-1|TRBV20-1
SARDVGGSSYNEQF
>TRBJ2-3|TRBV20-1
SLGGAGTDTQY
>TRBJ1-5|TRBV2
ASIERERARH
>TRBJ1-2|TRBV12-3/TRBV12-4
ASSLRGQGHGYT
>TRBJ2-5|TRBV29-1
SANGPGETQY
>TRBJ2-7|TRBV6-1
ASSEGAAGSYEQY
>TRBJ2-1|TRBV12-5
ASDQPGQVGNEQF
>TRBJ1-2|TRBV7-3
ASSLTNREDGYT
>TRBJ1-1|TRBV6-6
ASRQTWPEDTEAF
>TRBJ2-6|TRBV9
ASRGQRASGANVLT
>TRBJ2-3|TRBV20-1
SARGIQGWDTQY
>TRBJ1-5|TRBV6-2/TRBV6-3
ASSPGGGSQPQH
>TRBJ1-5|TRBV20-1
SVGTPTRSQH
>TRBJ2-1|TRBV5-1
ASSLWDREDEQF
>TRBJ1-2|TRBV7-9
ASSLPTRGPRYGYT
>TRBJ2-5|TRBV12-3/TRBV12-4
ASSLEGEETQY
>TRBJ1-2|TRBV14
ASTPGDNYGYT
>TRBJ2-7|TRBV19
ASSTKRSYEQY
>TRBJ2-1|TRBV30
ASATSGGYNEQF
>TRBJ2-2|TRBV2
ASQFSGRDGELF
>TRBJ2-7|TRBV25-1
ASSESGASYEQY
>TRBJ2-7|TRBV2
ASSEIAGQGAYEQY
>TRBJ2-5|TRBV2
ASEEGAERKETQY
>TRBJ1-2|TRBV6-4
ASTPTRDGSNYGYT
>TRBJ1-6|TRBV7-3
ASSSAPGQGNSPLH
>TRBJ1-5|TRBV30
AWSVGQNNQPQH
>TRBJ1-6|TRBV7-2
ASSLDPNSPLH